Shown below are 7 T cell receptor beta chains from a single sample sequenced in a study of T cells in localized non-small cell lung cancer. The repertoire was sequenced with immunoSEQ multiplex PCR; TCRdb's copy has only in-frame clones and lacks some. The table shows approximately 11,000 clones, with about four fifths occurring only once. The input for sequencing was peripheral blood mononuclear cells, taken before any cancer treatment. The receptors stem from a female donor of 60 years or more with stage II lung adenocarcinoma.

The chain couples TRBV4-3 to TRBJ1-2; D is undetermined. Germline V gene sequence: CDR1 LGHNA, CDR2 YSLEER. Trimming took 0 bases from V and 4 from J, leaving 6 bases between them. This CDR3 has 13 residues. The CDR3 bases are TGCGCCAGCAGCCAAGATTTGACCTATGGCTACACCTTC. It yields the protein CASSQDLTYGYTF.

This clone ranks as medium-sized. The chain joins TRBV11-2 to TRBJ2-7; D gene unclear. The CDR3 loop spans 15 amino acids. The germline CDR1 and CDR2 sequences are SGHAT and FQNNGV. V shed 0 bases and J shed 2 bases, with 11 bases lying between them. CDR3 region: CASSLDLGIAYEQYF. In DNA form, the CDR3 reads TGTGCCAGCAGCTTAGATCTAGGAATCGCCTACGAGCAGTACTTC.

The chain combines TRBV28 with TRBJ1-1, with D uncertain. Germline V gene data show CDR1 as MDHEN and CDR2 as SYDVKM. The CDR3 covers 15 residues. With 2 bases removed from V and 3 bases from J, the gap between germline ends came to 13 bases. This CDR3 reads CASSLLTLRDTEAFF. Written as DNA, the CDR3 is TGTGCCAGCAGTTTACTTACCCTCCGTGACACTGAAGCTTTCTTT. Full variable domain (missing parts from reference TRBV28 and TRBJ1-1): DVKVTQSSRYLVKRTGEKVFLECVQDMDHENMFWYRQDPGLGLRLIYFSYDVKMKEKGDIPEGYSVSREKKERFSLILESASTNQTSMYLCASSLLTLRDTEAFFGQGTRLTVV.

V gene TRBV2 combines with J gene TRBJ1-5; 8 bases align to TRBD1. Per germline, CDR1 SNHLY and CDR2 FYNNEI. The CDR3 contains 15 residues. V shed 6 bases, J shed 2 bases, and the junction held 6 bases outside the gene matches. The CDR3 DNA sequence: TGTGCCAGCAGGGAACAGGGGGGTGGCAATCAGCCCCAGCATTTT. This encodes CASREQGGGNQPQHF.

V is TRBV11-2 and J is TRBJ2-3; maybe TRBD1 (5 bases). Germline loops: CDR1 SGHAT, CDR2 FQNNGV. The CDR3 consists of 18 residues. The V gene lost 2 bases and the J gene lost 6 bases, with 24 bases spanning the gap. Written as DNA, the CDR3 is TGTGCCAGCAGCTTACCGCCCTCCCAGGGATGGGTGATGGATACGCAGTATTTT. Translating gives CASSLPPSQGWVMDTQYF.

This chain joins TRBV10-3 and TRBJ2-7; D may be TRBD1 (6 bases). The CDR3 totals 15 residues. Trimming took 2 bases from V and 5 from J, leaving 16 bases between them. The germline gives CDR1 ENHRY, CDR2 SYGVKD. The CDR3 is CAISESRGQSNEQYF. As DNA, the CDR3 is TGTGCCATCAGTGAGAGTCGTGGACAGTCCAACGAGCAGTACTTC.

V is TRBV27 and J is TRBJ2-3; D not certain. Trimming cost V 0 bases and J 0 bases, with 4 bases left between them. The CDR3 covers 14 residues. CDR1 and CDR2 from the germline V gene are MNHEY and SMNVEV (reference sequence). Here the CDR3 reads CASSLSVSTDTQYF. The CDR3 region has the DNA TGTGCCAGCAGTTTATCCGTCAGCACAGATACGCAGTATTTT.